The source of this T cell receptor beta chain is a study of blood T cell repertoires in COVID-19 (TCRdb year 2020). Regarding the complete study: Samples from collaborators originated in the United States, Italy and Spain and spanned both the acute and convalescent phases of COVID-19. The material from the prospective study consisted of cDNA or gDNA derived from T cells, B-cell-depleted T cells, or PBMCs. Deeply sampled blood TCRbeta repertoires from subjects exposed to, actively infected with, or recovered from COVID-19 were included in the dataset. The repertoires were made available in a free public database intended to serve as a resource for research on the immune response to SARS-CoV-2. The samples were drawn from the first 160 participants of the ongoing ImmuneRACE study and from 1,254 subjects provided by 6 global collaborators. The sample metadata nearly always contained a de-identified subject ID, COVID-19 status, age in years and sex. Where available, HLA class I and class II types were taken from metadata supplied by the sample provider and were not determined by assay-based typing.

Study-wide conclusions, independent of this receptor: The quantity of clinical and demographic metadata differed by source and by participant and was supplied without curation.

TCRbeta CDR3 regions were amplified from genomic DNA by means of the immunoSEQ Assay, a bias-controlled multiplex PCR. On the authors' methods: Nucleated cell counts per sample were estimated from amplification of reference gene primers within the assay. To quantify the absolute abundance of each unique TCRbeta CDR3 rearrangement, sequence reads were collapsed and filtered. For each sample, productive Simpson clonality was calculated as the square root of Simpson's diversity index over productive rearrangements. This is the immuneACCESS table as TCRdb keeps it, with only in-frame sequences that have V and J called. A part of the clones is gone; compared with another copy, unresolved V genes explain less than half, and the rest is unexplained. That table supplies the V and J calls and clone size; D and trimming were determined from the DNA. The sample yields about 120,000 clones; roughly 70% were counted once. The top ten clonotypes cover roughly 0.86% of the sample.

The CDR3 sequence holds 13 residues, the cysteine and phenylalanine included. CDR3 DNA only is kept here, 39 bases in frame from base 1. V gives up 2 bases and J gives up 6 bases, and the segment between their germline ends measures 10 bases. CDR1 GTSNPN and CDR2 SVGIG were looked up in the germline V gene (reference sequence). On this clone itself: Its antigen remains unidentified. The record has no base qualities; no much larger clone is one base away.

Collaborating institutions collected whole blood in K2EDTA tubes following their own protocols. For TCRbeta analysis, collaborators shipped samples in one of three forms: frozen whole blood, isolated PBMCs, or DNA extracted from either of those sample types. Material: peripheral blood. The chain links TRBV30 with TRBJ2-2; the D segment could be TRBD2, given 6 matching bases. The sequence was obtained from a human donor with acute or convalescent COVID-19. The donor label of this sample is uncertain. The nucleotide sequence reads TGTGCCTGGAGTAAGGGACTTCCCGGGGAGCTGTTTTTT. This is translated as CAWSKGLPGELFF.